The rows below give T cell receptor beta chains drawn from one sample of a study of Graves' ophthalmopathy and Graves' hyperthyroidism. Each CDR3 protein gets one entry after TCRdb re-called the multiplex PCR reads with MiXCR. The table has roughly 700,000 distinct CDR3 sequences, roughly two fifths seen once. The specimen sequenced was peripheral blood. These TCRs come from an adult man with Graves' ophthalmopathy. Each CDR3 is given without its conserved first and last residue. The order of the fields is V gene, J gene, CDR3 protein.

v_call: TRBV20-1
j_call: TRBJ1-6
cdr3_aa: SAMVSSPLH

v_call: TRBV29-1
j_call: TRBJ2-3
cdr3_aa: SGRASDTQY

v_call: TRBV6-1
j_call: TRBJ1-2
cdr3_aa: ASSRRGGGYT

v_call: TRBV20-1
j_call: TRBJ2-2
cdr3_aa: STRAINTGELF

v_call: TRBV19
j_call: TRBJ1-1
cdr3_aa: ASQFGIGTEAF

v_call: TRBV2
j_call: TRBJ1-1
cdr3_aa: ASNPGAMNTEAF

v_call: TRBV14
j_call: TRBJ2-7
cdr3_aa: ASSPYQGQIYEQY

v_call: TRBV10-3
j_call: TRBJ1-6
cdr3_aa: ASRIGTADNSPLH

v_call: TRBV5-4
j_call: TRBJ1-1
cdr3_aa: ASSFDGTEAF

v_call: TRBV7-9
j_call: TRBJ2-7
cdr3_aa: ASSEGTSGGRPYEQY

v_call: TRBV10-3
j_call: TRBJ1-2
cdr3_aa: AIRTTAGYT

v_call: TRBV20-1
j_call: TRBJ1-1
cdr3_aa: SARVVGGRGSSEAF

v_call: TRBV10-3
j_call: TRBJ1-4
cdr3_aa: ASSSAGGSNEKLF

v_call: TRBV7-2
j_call: TRBJ2-7
cdr3_aa: ASSFRSVGVAKGEQY

v_call: TRBV7-2
j_call: TRBJ1-2
cdr3_aa: ASPDRHYGYT

v_call: TRBV7-8
j_call: TRBJ1-4
cdr3_aa: ASSRGREKLF

v_call: TRBV5-1
j_call: TRBJ1-6
cdr3_aa: ASSLGPPYNSPLH

v_call: TRBV20-1
j_call: TRBJ2-7
cdr3_aa: SAPGTGIYEQY

v_call: TRBV6-6
j_call: TRBJ2-7
cdr3_aa: ASSRGTLTAEQY

v_call: TRBV9
j_call: TRBJ1-2
cdr3_aa: ASSAEGSSWVGGYT

v_call: TRBV25-1
j_call: TRBJ2-7
cdr3_aa: ASSIGAVSYVQC

v_call: TRBV10-3
j_call: TRBJ1-6
cdr3_aa: ASSDPASTHSPLH

v_call: TRBV7-7
j_call: TRBJ2-7
cdr3_aa: ASAPQGTYEQY

v_call: TRBV12-5
j_call: .
cdr3_aa: ASVPGTSGTRTYEQY

v_call: TRBV25-1
j_call: TRBJ1-5
cdr3_aa: VGRGASNQPQH

v_call: TRBV25-1
j_call: TRBJ1-5
cdr3_aa: ASSETTFQPQH

v_call: TRBV29-1
j_call: TRBJ2-7
cdr3_aa: SVEVQILYEQY

v_call: TRBV7-9
j_call: TRBJ2-5
cdr3_aa: ASSLRLAKETQY

v_call: TRBV2
j_call: TRBJ2-7
cdr3_aa: ASSQGGSGGSSYEQY

v_call: TRBV5-1
j_call: TRBJ1-6
cdr3_aa: ASSLSKSSYNSPLH

v_call: TRBV20-1
j_call: TRBJ2-5
cdr3_aa: SARSTGVIRETQY

v_call: TRBV5-1
j_call: TRBJ1-3
cdr3_aa: ASSLDVVSGNTIY

v_call: TRBV10-3
j_call: TRBJ2-7
cdr3_aa: AISESGGVSYEQY

v_call: TRBV20-1
j_call: TRBJ1-2
cdr3_aa: SARTEGGDYGYT

v_call: TRBV25-1
j_call: TRBJ1-1
cdr3_aa: ASSLSGGRYTEAF

v_call: TRBV29-1
j_call: TRBJ1-2
cdr3_aa: SVEVGGDYGYT

v_call: TRBV19
j_call: TRBJ1-1
cdr3_aa: ASSLGQAGLYEAF

v_call: TRBV29-1
j_call: TRBJ2-5
cdr3_aa: SYDRTRGQETQY

v_call: TRBV15
j_call: TRBJ1-2
cdr3_aa: ATSSYGQGYGYT

v_call: TRBV2
j_call: TRBJ1-4
cdr3_aa: ASSAKRTNEKLF

v_call: TRBV19
j_call: TRBJ2-5
cdr3_aa: ASSIAGFGETQY

v_call: TRBV19
j_call: TRBJ1-5
cdr3_aa: ASSGDRVKQPQH

v_call: TRBV25-1
j_call: TRBJ1-2
cdr3_aa: ASSRQGTGWGYT

v_call: TRBV7-2
j_call: TRBJ2-2
cdr3_aa: ASSFPGSGELF

v_call: TRBV6-6
j_call: TRBJ1-2
cdr3_aa: ASSYFDGTFYGYT

v_call: TRBV7-6
j_call: TRBJ2-5
cdr3_aa: ASSSPSMQETQY

v_call: TRBV25-1
j_call: TRBJ1-2
cdr3_aa: ASSPRAGDGYT

v_call: TRBV14
j_call: TRBJ1-4
cdr3_aa: ASSPGIGTLNEKLF

v_call: TRBV19
j_call: TRBJ1-5
cdr3_aa: ASSTGTVINQPQH

v_call: TRBV7-2
j_call: TRBJ2-5
cdr3_aa: ASSLLSGRETQY